This T cell receptor (beta chain) was captured in a study of blood T cell repertoires in COVID-19. Study in general: Some COVID-19 samples were acute and others convalescent; all came from the United States, Italy and Spain. In each case, the material was cDNA or gDNA derived from T cells, B-cell-depleted T cells, or PBMCs.

The Seattle patients, enrolled during active infection, were followed longitudinally. This clone was counted a few times. In the original workflow: Scientists estimated how many nucleated cells there were by amplifying reference gene primers. Here immunoSEQ multiplex PCR was the method, and the copy in TCRdb shows in-frame clones only, minus some. For V, J and clone size, that table is used; D and trimming come from the DNA. Altogether some 140,000 clones are present, about 85% being singletons, with the ten largest covering 0.55% to 0.75%. The source of this sequence is a man aged 55 to 70 with COVID-19, enrolled during active disease. The sample was peripheral blood.

CDR3 nucleotide sequence: TGTGCCAGCACTCTCTACCAGGGCGAAGACTATGGCTACACCTTC. Residues: CASTLYQGEDYGYTF. V is TRBV4-2 and J is TRBJ1-2; TRBD1 might be the D (5 bases). The CDR3 spans 15 residues. Germline CDR1 LGHNA, CDR2 YNFKEQ. V gave up 7 bases and J gave up 3 bases, with 18 bases separating them.